This T cell receptor beta chain was observed in a study of T-cell reconstitution after alpha-beta-depleted transplantation in children. For TCRbeta, the library was prepared with unique molecular identifiers. A single record per CDR3 protein comes from TCRdb applying MiXCR to the PCR reads. The sample lists some 300,000 distinct CDR3 sequences, 10% occurring once. With 0 bases removed from V and 7 bases from J, the gap between germline ends came to 13 bases. The CDR3 has 14 amino acids. In germline, CDR1 is SQVTM, CDR2 ANQGSEA. Ten or more counts support this clonotype. The material was PBMCs from the stem cell graft donor, obtained from the stem cell graft. This chain connects TRBV29-1 to TRBJ2-1; D ambiguous. This TCR derives from a human donor who donated a stem cell graft to a child with acute lymphoblastic leukemia. CDR3 nucleotides: TGCAGCGTTGAAGATCACTCACCCGGGAATGAGCAGTTCTTC. As protein: CSVEDHSPGNEQFF.